A selection of T cell receptor beta chains follows, all from one sample in a study of technical replicates of blood from a handful of donors. Clones were sequenced by immunoSEQ multiplex PCR, and TCRdb holds only the in-frame ones, with some missing. The sample shows tens of thousands of clones, 75% to 90% of them seen only once. The sequenced material came from PBMCs. These receptors were taken from a human donor in good health. Some clones in this sample may be carry-over from other donors' samples. The CDR3 runs from the conserved cysteine through the conserved F or W. D genes are given only for firm matches. Size values are once, few and many counts, or a class for expanded clones, and some rows have none.

>17|TRBJ2-1|TRBD2|.|TRBV5-6
CASSPLGAGGEDNEQFF
TGTGCCAGCAGCCCGCTCGGAGCGGGGGGGGAGGACAATGAGCAGTTCTTC
>13|TRBJ2-1|.|once|TRBV5-6
CASSTGPYNEQFF
TGTGCCAGCAGCACAGGACCCTACAATGAGCAGTTCTTC
>16|TRBJ2-2|.|.|TRBV21-1
CASSQDRGLYTGELFF
TGTGCCAGCAGCCAGGACAGGGGGCTATACACCGGGGAGCTGTTTTTT
>17|TRBJ2-2|.|.|TRBV5-1
CASSPRGGGLNTGELFF
TGCGCCAGCAGCCCGCGAGGGGGGGGTCTGAACACCGGGGAGCTGTTTTTT
>15|TRBJ1-6|.|.|TRBV7-8
CASSLTRSYNSPLHF
TGTGCCAGCAGCTTAACACGCTCCTATAATTCACCCCTCCACTTT
>16|TRBJ2-3|TRBD2|.|TRBV6-1
CASSDPGLAGTDTQYF
TGTGCCAGCAGTGACCCGGGACTAGCGGGGACAGATACGCAGTATTTT
>13|TRBJ1-3|TRBD1|.|TRBV30
CAWDRVSGNTIYF
TGTGCCTGGGACAGGGTTTCTGGAAACACCATATATTTT
>15|TRBJ2-2|.|.|TRBV13
CASSLPQANTGELFF
TGTGCCAGCAGCTTACCACAGGCGAACACCGGGGAGCTGTTTTTT
>12|TRBJ2-1|TRBD2|.|TRBV7-8
CASSKTAGGLFF
TGTGCCAGCAGCAAAACAGCGGGAGGGCTGTTCTTC
>14|TRBJ2-5|.|.|TRBV7-2
CASSLRGGGETQYF
TGTGCCAGCAGCTTACGTGGGGGAGGAGAGACCCAGTACTTC
>19|TRBJ2-5|TRBD2|.|TRBV5-3
CARSLSDLGLAGDQETQYF
TGTGCCAGAAGCCTGAGCGATTTAGGACTAGCGGGGGATCAAGAGACCCAGTACTTC
>13|TRBJ1-1|.|.|TRBV6-1
CASSDREVTEAFF
TGTGCCAGCAGTGACAGGGAGGTCACTGAAGCTTTCTTT
>16|TRBJ1-1|.|.|TRBV4-1
CASIPRAGTGNTEAFF
TGCGCCAGCATCCCAAGGGCGGGGACGGGGAACACTGAAGCTTTCTTT
>14|TRBJ1-3|.|.|TRBV28
CASSLGRAGNTIYF
TGTGCCAGCAGTTTAGGCAGGGCTGGAAACACCATATATTTT
>14|TRBJ1-2|.|.|TRBV28
CASSYTETNYGYTF
TGTGCCAGCAGTTATACCGAGACTAACTATGGCTACACCTTC
>15|TRBJ1-5|.|.|TRBV7-2
CASSFGGGWNQPQHF
TGTGCCAGCAGCTTCGGGGGGGGTTGGAATCAGCCCCAGCATTTT
>14|TRBJ1-2|.|.|TRBV5-1
CASSFLTGNYGYTF
TGCGCCAGCAGCTTCCTGACAGGCAACTATGGCTACACCTTC
>17|TRBJ2-5|TRBD1|.|TRBV7-9
CASSLGVGTGVTETQYF
TGTGCCAGCAGCTTAGGGGTCGGGACAGGGGTAACGGAGACCCAGTACTTC
>17|TRBJ2-2|TRBD1|.|TRBV7-9
CASTTPQGAWNTGELFF
TGTGCCAGCACCACCCCGCAGGGGGCGTGGAACACCGGGGAGCTGTTTTTT
>12|TRBJ1-2|.|few|TRBV6-5
CASSLVGYGYTF
TGTGCCAGCAGCTTGGTCGGCTATGGCTACACCTTC
>16|TRBJ1-1|.|.|TRBV4-1
CASSATGVRMNTEAFF
TGCGCCAGCAGCGCTACCGGTGTCAGGATGAACACTGAAGCTTTCTTT
>17|TRBJ2-2|.|.|TRBV4-1
CASNLGGIRESPGELFF
TGCGCCAGCAACTTAGGCGGTATACGGGAAAGTCCCGGGGAGCTGTTTTTT
>15|TRBJ2-6|.|.|TRBV4-3
CASSDRRSGANVLTF
TGCGCCAGCAGCGACAGGCGCTCTGGGGCCAACGTCCTGACTTTC
>17|TRBJ2-7|TRBD2|.|TRBV4-3
CASSQDPTSGRGYEQYF
TGCGCCAGCAGCCAAGATCCGACTAGCGGGAGGGGGTACGAGCAGTACTTC
>14|TRBJ2-5|TRBD2|.|TRBV5-1
CASSATSGPETQYF
TGCGCCAGCAGCGCCACTAGCGGTCCGGAGACCCAGTACTTC
>14|TRBJ1-6|.|once|TRBV2
CASTEGTYNSPLHF
TGTGCCAGCACTGAAGGCACTTATAATTCACCCCTCCACTTT
>15|TRBJ2-7|TRBD1|.|TRBV5-1
CASSLAGTGSYEQYF
TGCGCCAGCAGCTTGGCAGGGACAGGCTCCTACGAGCAGTACTTC
>17|TRBJ2-3|TRBD2|once|TRBV5-1
CASSLAALSGGTDTQYF
TGCGCCAGCAGCTTGGCCGCGCTTAGCGGGGGCACAGATACGCAGTATTTT
>14|TRBJ2-1|TRBD1|.|TRBV19
CASHRTGDHNEQFF
TGTGCCAGTCACCGGACAGGGGACCACAATGAGCAGTTCTTC
>14|TRBJ2-1|TRBD1|.|TRBV5-1
CASSFRAGGPEQFF
TGCGCCAGCAGCTTTAGGGCAGGGGGCCCTGAGCAGTTCTTC
>16|TRBJ2-1|TRBD2|.|TRBV5-6
CASRRGRERSYNEQFF
TGTGCCAGCAGACGAGGGCGGGAGCGCTCTTACAATGAGCAGTTCTTC
>15|TRBJ2-1|TRBD2|once|TRBV19
CASIRTGTSSNEQFF
TGTGCCAGTATTCGCACCGGGACTAGCAGTAATGAGCAGTTCTTC
>12|TRBJ2-1|.|.|TRBV7-2
CASSLVYSEQFF
TGTGCCAGCAGCTTGGTATATAGCGAGCAGTTCTTC
>16|TRBJ1-5|.|.|TRBV19
CASTPEGRGLDQPQHF
TGTGCCAGTACCCCGGAAGGTCGAGGGTTGGACCAGCCCCAGCATTTT
>13|TRBJ2-7|TRBD2|.|TRBV5-4
CASTQRGGYEQYF
TGTGCCAGCACGCAACGGGGAGGGTACGAGCAGTACTTC
>17|TRBJ2-3|TRBD2|.|TRBV11-2
CASSPSPSGPSTDTQYF
TGTGCCAGCAGCCCCTCCCCTAGCGGACCTAGCACAGATACGCAGTATTTT
>15|TRBJ1-6|.|.|TRBV7-9
CASSRGSSYNSPLHF
TGTGCCAGCAGCCGAGGGAGCTCCTATAATTCACCCCTCCACTTT
>11|TRBJ1-2|.|few|TRBV7-9
CASEVGYGYTF
TGTGCCAGCGAGGTCGGGTATGGCTACACCTTC
>13|TRBJ1-2|TRBD1|.|TRBV2
CASRTGINYGYTF
TGTGCCAGCAGGACAGGGATTAACTATGGCTACACCTTC
>16|TRBJ2-7|.|.|TRBV7-2
CASSKGYETVYYEQYF
TGTGCCAGCAGCAAGGGGTACGAGACAGTCTACTACGAGCAGTACTTC
>11|TRBJ2-7|.|.|TRBV5-4
CASSANYEQYF
TGTGCCAGCAGCGCGAACTACGAGCAGTACTTC
>16|TRBJ2-7|TRBD2|.|TRBV9
CASSVGDVPRESEQYF
TGTGCCAGCAGCGTAGGAGATGTACCGCGGGAGTCCGAGCAGTACTTC
>13|TRBJ1-1|.|.|TRBV6-5
CASRTRGRTEAFF
TGTGCCAGTAGGACGCGGGGGAGGACTGAAGCTTTCTTT
>15|TRBJ2-1|.|.|TRBV5-4
CASSPDYVSYNEQFF
TGTGCCAGCAGCCCGGACTACGTATCCTACAATGAGCAGTTCTTC
>15|TRBJ1-5|TRBD1|once|TRBV9
CASSKTGYSNQPQHF
TGTGCCAGCAGCAAGACAGGGTATAGCAATCAGCCCCAGCATTTT
>14|TRBJ2-3|TRBD1|.|TRBV7-3
CASSQGQITDTQYF
TGTGCCAGCAGCCAGGGACAGATCACAGATACGCAGTATTTT
>16|TRBJ1-1|.|.|TRBV4-1
CASSQLTGLMNTEAFF
TGCGCCAGCAGCCAACTGACAGGCCTCATGAACACTGAAGCTTTCTTT
>12|TRBJ2-3|TRBD1|.|TRBV7-9
CASSSGGDTQYF
TGTGCCAGCAGCTCAGGGGGAGATACGCAGTATTTT
>16|TRBJ1-2|.|.|TRBV28
CASSSPRQAFNYGYTF
TGTGCCAGCAGCTCACCTCGACAGGCCTTTAACTATGGCTACACCTTC
>15|TRBJ1-2|.|.|TRBV5-6
CASIQLIGTNYGYTF
TGTGCCAGCATCCAACTCATCGGGACTAACTATGGCTACACCTTC
>15|TRBJ2-2|TRBD2|.|TRBV5-1
CASSSLAGKPGELFF
TGCGCCAGCAGCTCCCTAGCGGGGAAGCCCGGGGAGCTGTTTTTT
>14|TRBJ2-2|TRBD2|.|TRBV2
CASTGTSLAGELFF
TGTGCCAGCACCGGGACTAGCTTGGCCGGGGAGCTGTTTTTT
>14|TRBJ2-7|.|.|TRBV6-5
CASSYGQTSYEQYF
TGTGCCAGCAGTTACGGTCAGACTTCCTACGAGCAGTACTTC
>14|TRBJ2-1|TRBD2|.|TRBV7-2
CASSLTSVYNEQFF
TGTGCCAGCAGCTTGACTAGCGTCTACAATGAGCAGTTCTTC
>16|TRBJ2-1|.|few|TRBV5-1
CASSPNYPSTFSEQFF
TGCGCCAGCAGCCCAAACTACCCTTCGACGTTCTCTGAGCAGTTCTTC
>15|TRBJ2-2|TRBD2|.|TRBV5-4
CASSLVAGEGGELFF
TGTGCCAGCAGCTTGGTAGCGGGGGAGGGCGGGGAGCTGTTTTTT
>13|TRBJ1-6|.|once|TRBV15
CATSSSNNSPLHF
TGTGCCACCAGCAGTAGTAATAATTCACCCCTCCACTTT
>15|TRBJ2-2|TRBD2|.|TRBV11-3
CASSPGLAETGELFF
TGTGCCAGCAGCCCGGGACTAGCAGAAACCGGGGAGCTGTTTTTT
>19|TRBJ1-6|TRBD1|.|TRBV23-1
CASSRSGTGYFRDNSPLHF
TGCGCCAGCAGTCGTTCCGGGACAGGTTATTTTAGAGATAATTCACCCCTCCACTTT
>16|TRBJ2-7|TRBD1|once|TRBV28
CASSSGEAGQGYEQYF
TGTGCCAGCAGTTCAGGGGAAGCGGGACAGGGGTACGAGCAGTACTTC